This T cell receptor (beta chain) comes out of a study of T-cell reconstitution after alpha-beta-depleted transplantation in children. Preparation of the TCRbeta library was carried out with unique molecular identifiers. TCRdb itself ran the PCR reads through MiXCR, one entry per CDR3 protein. The data show about 610,000 distinct CDR3 sequences, about 10% seen once. This clonotype was recorded a few times. In germline, CDR1 is DFQATT, CDR2 SNEGSKA (reference sequence). CDR3 length equals 11 residues. Trimming removed 2 bases at V and 9 bases at J, with 10 bases between. The sequence derives from a human donor who donated a stem cell graft to a child with acute myeloid leukemia. The chain combines TRBV20-1 with TRBJ2-5, with D unresolved. Sequencing was performed on PBMCs from the stem cell graft donor, taken from the stem cell graft. The CDR3 bases are TGCAGTGCTAGATTTACGCTGGCCCAGTACTTC. Its translation is CSARFTLAQYF.